The entry below describes one T cell receptor (beta chain). Antigen specificity is unknown. The data derive from a study of T cells in Graves' hyperthyroidism and ophthalmopathy. Background on the study: Blood was drawn when the patient was first diagnosed and still untreated.

RNA transcripts were the template for amplifying TCR beta CDR3 regions. Carried out on the TCR CDR3, a first-round RT-PCR used the HTBI primer set. One entry per CDR3 protein, called by TCRdb with MiXCR from the multiplex PCR reads. The repertoire holds some 500,000 distinct CDR3 sequences, with about 15% as singletons. Study-wide results and limits: Blood also showed most of the thyroid clonotypes that were expanded above 0.001.

Criteria for exclusion of patients were uncontrolled infection, other autoimmune disease, pregnancy or lactation. PBMCs stemmed from around 9.3 ml fresh peripheral blood. The germline V gene has CDR1 SGHAT and CDR2 FQNNGV. The CDR3 consists of 19 residues. Trimming removed 5 bases from V and 1 base from J; junction bases left unmatched: 17. Specimen: blood. This sequence originates from a woman in her thirties with Graves' ophthalmopathy. The V call is TRBV11-2, the J call TRBJ2-5; TRBD2 matches at 9 bases. The CDR3 bases are TGTGCCAGCAGCATCACTAGCGGGCGGGCCGGGGACAGCCAAGAGACCCAGTACTTC. This codes for CASSITSGRAGDSQETQYF.